This is a list of T cell receptor beta chains from one sample in a study of monozygotic twins with cystic fibrosis. TCRdb's table, derived via immunoSEQ multiplex PCR, lists solely in-frame clones and lacks some. The sample records roughly 14,000 clones, nearly 99% being singletons. Sample: blood. These receptors were obtained from a girl aged 2-10 years with cystic fibrosis. CDR3s include the opening cysteine and the closing phenylalanine or tryptophan. The D gene is left open where the match is weak.

d_gene,v_gene,j_gene,CDR3nt,CDR3aa
TRBD1,TRBV5-6,TRBJ1-1,TGTGCCAGCAGCCCGCAGGGGGGAGACGGGGACACTGAAGCTTTCTTT,CASSPQGGDGDTEAFF
TRBD1,TRBV14,TRBJ2-5,TGTGCCAGCAGCCAGGGACAGCTGGAGACCCAGTACTTC,CASSQGQLETQYF
-,TRBV4-3,TRBJ1-2,TGCGCCAGCAGCCAAACCCGACAGGTATTTAACTATGGCTACACCTTC,CASSQTRQVFNYGYTF
-,TRBV7-2,TRBJ2-1,TGTGCCAGCAGCTTAATGAGTACCGTGGGCCCTGAGCAGTTCTTC,CASSLMSTVGPEQFF
TRBD1,TRBV7-9,TRBJ2-1,TGTGCCAGCAGCCCCCAGACTTCGGACAGGGTAAATGAGCAGTTCTTC,CASSPQTSDRVNEQFF
-,TRBV7-9,TRBJ2-1,TGTGCCAGCAGCTTAGTGGGGGGTTCCTACAATGAGCAGTTCTTC,CASSLVGGSYNEQFF
TRBD2,TRBV19,TRBJ2-3,TGTGCCAGTAGGGGGACTAGCGGGAGGGTATCTACGCAGTATTTT,CASRGTSGRVSTQYF
TRBD2,TRBV5-4,TRBJ2-3,TGTGCCAGCAGCTGGGGACTAGCGGGAACCACAGATACGCAGTATTTT,CASSWGLAGTTDTQYF
-,TRBV27,TRBJ2-3,TGTGCCAGCAGTCATCGGGACGGCACAGATACGCAGTATTTT,CASSHRDGTDTQYF
-,TRBV12-5,TRBJ2-7,TGTGCTAGTGGGCTGGGGGAGACCTACGAGCAGTACTTC,CASGLGETYEQYF
TRBD2,TRBV7-1,TRBJ2-3,TGTGCCAGCAGCTTCCGGACTAGCGCAGATACGCAGTATTTT,CASSFRTSADTQYF